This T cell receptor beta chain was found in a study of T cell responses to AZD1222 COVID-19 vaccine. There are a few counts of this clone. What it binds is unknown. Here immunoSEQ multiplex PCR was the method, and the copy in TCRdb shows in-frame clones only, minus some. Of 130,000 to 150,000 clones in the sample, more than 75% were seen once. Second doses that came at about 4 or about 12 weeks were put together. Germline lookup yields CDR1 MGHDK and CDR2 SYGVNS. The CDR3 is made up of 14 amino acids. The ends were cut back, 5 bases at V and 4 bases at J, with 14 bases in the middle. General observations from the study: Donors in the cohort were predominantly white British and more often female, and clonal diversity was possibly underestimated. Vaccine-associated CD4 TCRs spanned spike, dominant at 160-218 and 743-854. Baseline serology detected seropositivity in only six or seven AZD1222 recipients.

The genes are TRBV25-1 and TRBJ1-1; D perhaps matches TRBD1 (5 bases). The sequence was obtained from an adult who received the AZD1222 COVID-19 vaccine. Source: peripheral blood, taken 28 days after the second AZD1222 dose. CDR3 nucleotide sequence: TGTGCCAGCAGTCCCACCGGGGGGGGCACTGAAGCTTTCTTT. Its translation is CASSPTGGGTEAFF. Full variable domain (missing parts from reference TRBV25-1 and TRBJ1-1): EADIYQTPRYLVIGTGKKITLECSQTMGHDKMYWYQQDPGMELHLIHYSYGVNSTEKGDLSSESTVSRIRTEHFPLTLESARPSHTSQYLCASSPTGGGTEAFFGQGTRLTVV.